The T cell receptor (beta chain) under discussion was sequenced for a study of CD8+ T cells in alopecia areata. RNA extraction was followed by reverse transcription into cDNA, which acted as the sequencing template. Repertoires were generated with immunoSEQ multiplex PCR, while TCRdb's copy carries only in-frame clones and drops some. The sample includes 80,000 to 100,000 clones, less than 50% of them seen just once. The CDR3 contains 13 residues. This clone was recorded a few times. This receptor was taken from a human donor with alopecia areata. This sequence joins TRBV21-1 and TRBJ2-5; the tabulated D call, TRBD2, remains unverified against the DNA. TRBV21-1 is labeled a pseudogene. The sample consisted of CD4+ T cells sorted from blood. CDR3 in DNA: TGTGCCAGCAGCAACGAGCGGGAAGAGACCCAGTACTTC. Translated, it gives CASSNEREETQYF.